Below, 18 T cell receptor beta chains from the same sample are listed, as sequenced in a study of cytomegalovirus exposure and HLA in healthy donors. Researchers ran the PCR with 60 Vbeta and 13 Jbeta primers. The protocol was immunoSEQ multiplex PCR, while the TCRdb copy is restricted to in-frame clones and leaves out a portion. The table lists tens of thousands of clones, about 73% of them singletons. The sample comprised PBMCs. These receptors were obtained from a woman aged 60-75 years in good health and CMV-seropositive.

The chain is built from TRBV19 and TRBJ1-3; TRBD1 matches 7 bases. Trimming took 7 bases from V and 7 from J; bases not matched to a gene: 10. In germline, CDR1 is LNHDA, CDR2 SQIVND (reference sequence). This CDR3 comprises 14 residues. The CDR3 region is CASIKGASSNTIYF. In nucleotides, the CDR3 is TGTGCCAGTATTAAGGGGGCGTCAAGTAACACCATATATTTT.

This sequence joins TRBV5-1 and TRBJ1-6; no firm D call. V dropped 0 bases and J dropped 6 bases, with 10 bases sitting between them. The germline V gene encodes CDR1 SGHRS and CDR2 YFSETQ. CDR3 length: 15 amino acids. DNA for the CDR3: TGCGCCAGCAGCTTGGAGCAGGCCGCTAATTCACCCCTCCACTTT. This codes for CASSLEQAANSPLHF.

V is TRBV7-2 and J is TRBJ2-5; tentatively, D is TRBD2 (6 bases). This CDR3 has 15 amino acids. Trimming took 1 base from V and 1 from J, leaving 10 bases between them. Germline V gene data show CDR1 as SGHTA and CDR2 as FQGNSA. The CDR3 loop reads CASSLGGVLQETQYF. The CDR3 DNA sequence: TGTGCCAGCAGCTTAGGCGGGGTACTCCAAGAGACCCAGTACTTC.

V gene TRBV5-1 combines with J gene TRBJ2-1, with a tentative D call TRBD1 (5 bases). Germline-derived CDR1 and CDR2 are SGHRS and YFSETQ. V lost 7 bases to trimming and J lost 7 bases, with 15 bases between them. This CDR3 is built from 13 residues. CDR3 sequence (DNA): TGCGCCAGCGAAACGTCGAACAGGAATGAGCAGTTCTTC. Protein sequence: CASETSNRNEQFF.

The V and J genes are TRBV19 and TRBJ1-5; the D gene is possibly TRBD1 (5 bases). V lost 5 bases, J lost 6 bases, and 11 bases lay in between. Germline assignment: CDR1 LNHDA and CDR2 SQIVND (reference sequence). The CDR3 sequence is 13 residues long. The DNA for the CDR3 is TGTGCCAGTAGTCGGGACTTTCGTCAGCCCCAGCATTTT. Its protein product is CASSRDFRQPQHF.

This clone was found once. This rearrangement joins TRBV6-5 to TRBJ1-6; 8 positions agree with TRBD1. V dropped 6 bases and J dropped 10; count of bases not matched to a gene: 11. The CDR3 runs 15 residues. Germline V gives CDR1 MNHEY, CDR2 SVGAGI. DNA of the CDR3: TGTGCCAGCAGGACCGGACAGGGTTTGGGATCACCCCTCCACTTT. This translates into CASRTGQGLGSPLHF.

This clone was counted only a few times. The rearrangement links TRBV19 to TRBJ2-7, with TRBD1 matching over 8 bases. The CDR3 sequence is 15 residues long. CDR1 and CDR2 from the germline V gene are LNHDA and SQIVND (reference sequence). Unmatched junction bases numbered 9, after V lost 6 bases and J lost 2 bases. The CDR3 loop reads CASSPRTGSAYEQYF. In DNA form, the CDR3 reads TGTGCCAGTAGCCCTCGGACAGGGTCGGCCTACGAGCAGTACTTC.

This clone was counted a few times. The gene calls are TRBV4-3 and TRBJ2-1; 9 nucleotides align to TRBD1. This CDR3 comprises 14 residues. Germline V gene data show CDR1 as LGHNA and CDR2 as YSLEER. V lost 1 base to trimming and J lost 10 bases; unmatched junction nucleotides: 5. The CDR3 nucleotides are TGCGCCAGCAGCCAAGCGGACAGGGGCACCGAGCAGTTCTTC. This encodes CASSQADRGTEQFF.

This clone was observed once. The chain carries TRBV18 and TRBJ1-1; the match to TRBD1 covers 7 bases. Germline CDR1 is KGHSH and CDR2 is LQKENI. The trim removed 5 bases at V and 8 bases at J, leaving 14 bases unmatched. This CDR3 has 15 residues. The CDR3 is CASSGQDTRAAEAFF. In nucleotides, the CDR3 is TGTGCCAGCTCAGGACAGGACACACGGGCGGCGGAAGCTTTCTTT.

This clone was detected only a few times. The chain joins TRBV18 to TRBJ2-5; D call uncertain. The CDR3 loop spans 12 amino acids. Trimming cost V 3 bases and J 0 bases, with 2 bases left between them. Germline loops: CDR1 KGHSH, CDR2 LQKENI. The chain's CDR3 is CASSPNQETQYF. CDR3 DNA sequence: TGTGCCAGCTCACCCAACCAAGAGACCCAGTACTTC.

The gene calls are TRBV7-2 and TRBJ2-3; D is undetermined. Germline-derived CDR1 and CDR2 are SGHTA and FQGNSA. This CDR3 has 12 amino acids. V was clipped by 5 bases and J by 6 bases, with 9 bases between them. The CDR3 region is CASSPVQDTQYF. DNA of the CDR3: TGTGCCAGCAGCCCCGTTCAGGATACGCAGTATTTT.

The chain combines TRBV5-8 with TRBJ2-7; 16 nucleotides match TRBD2. The CDR3 runs to 16 residues. Germline CDR1 and CDR2: SGHTS and YDEGEE. The V and J ends lost 4 bases and 3 bases, in that order; junction bases with no gene match: 4. CDR3 protein: CASSRGLAGGRYEQYF. As DNA, the CDR3 is TGTGCCAGCAGCCGGGGACTAGCGGGGGGGCGCTACGAGCAGTACTTC.

This clone was counted a single time. The V and J genes are TRBV4-2 and TRBJ1-1; maybe TRBD1 (6 bases). V was trimmed by 1 base and J by 1 base, leaving 10 bases between them. From germline, CDR1 is LGHNA and CDR2 YNFKEQ. There are 15 residues in the CDR3. CDR3 nucleotides: TGTGCCAGCAGCCAAGGTAGCAGGGGGAACACTGAAGCTTTCTTT. As protein: CASSQGSRGNTEAFF.

The rearrangement joins TRBV5-8 to TRBJ1-5; 7 positions agree with TRBD1. V gave up 4 bases and J gave up 5 bases; unmatched junction bases: 3. Per the germline V gene, CDR1 is SGHTS and CDR2 is YDEGEE. The CDR3 totals 13 residues. CDR3 amino acids: CASSDGTDQPQHF. In DNA, the CDR3 is TGTGCCAGCAGCGATGGGACAGATCAGCCCCAGCATTTT.

J is TRBJ1-1 and V is TRBV6-5; TRBD1 might be the D (6 bases). From germline, CDR1 is MNHEY and CDR2 SVGAGI. Trimming pared 7 bases from V and 9 bases from J, leaving 18 bases between. The CDR3 totals 13 residues. The CDR3 DNA reads TGTGCCAGCAAGAAGACAGGTATTGTGAAAGCTTTCTTT. Protein product: CASKKTGIVKAFF.

This clone was seen only once. V is TRBV5-1 and J is TRBJ2-3; maybe TRBD2 (6 bases). Germline V CDR1 and CDR2: SGHRS, YFSETQ. Trimming cost V 3 bases and J 1 base, with 12 bases left between them. This CDR3 comprises 15 residues. CDR3 protein: CASSSSGWGTDTQYF. The CDR3 region has the DNA TGCGCCAGCAGCTCCAGCGGGTGGGGCACAGATACGCAGTATTTT.

This clone occurred a few times. The genes are TRBV11-3 and TRBJ2-3; D remains unclear. The germline CDR1 and CDR2 sequences are SGHNT and YENEEA. The CDR3 is made up of 17 amino acids. The V end was cut by 1 base, the J end by 0 bases, with 14 bases between. CDR3 nucleotides: TGTGCCAGCAGCTTAGGGGCAGACACCTCTAGCACAGATACGCAGTATTTT. It encodes CASSLGADTSSTDTQYF.

The rearrangement joins TRBV7-8 to TRBJ1-1; no definite D call. Per germline, CDR1 SGHVS and CDR2 FQNEAQ. The CDR3 loop spans 12 amino acids. Trimming left V 3 bases short and J 4 bases short, with 6 bases between. The CDR3 DNA reads as TGTGCCAGCAGCTTCCCCTCCACTGAAGCTTTCTTT. Residues: CASSFPSTEAFF.